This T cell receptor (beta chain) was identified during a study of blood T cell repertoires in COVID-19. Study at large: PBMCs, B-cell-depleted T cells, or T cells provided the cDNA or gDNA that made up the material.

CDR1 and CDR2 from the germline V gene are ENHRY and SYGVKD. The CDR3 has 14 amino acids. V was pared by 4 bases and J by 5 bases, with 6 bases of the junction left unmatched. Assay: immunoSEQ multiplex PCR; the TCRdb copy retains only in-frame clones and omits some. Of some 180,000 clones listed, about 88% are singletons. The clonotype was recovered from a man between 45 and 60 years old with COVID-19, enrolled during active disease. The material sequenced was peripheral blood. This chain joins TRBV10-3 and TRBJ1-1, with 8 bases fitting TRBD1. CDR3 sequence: CAISGTGMFTEAFF. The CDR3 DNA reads TGTGCCATCAGTGGGACAGGGATGTTTACTGAAGCTTTCTTT.